The subject of this entry is one T cell receptor (beta chain). Its cognate antigen has yet to be identified. No base-level quality is on record; no much larger clone is a single base apart. Trimming removed 7 bases from V and 5 bases from J, leaving 8 bases between the germline ends. CDR1 is given as MNHEY and CDR2 as SMNVEV, both from the germline V gene (reference sequence). Measured from the cysteine to the phenylalanine, the CDR3 is 12 residues long. The kept DNA is CDR3 alone, 36 bases in frame from the first base. The data are from a study of T-cell memory formation after mild COVID-19 (dated by TCRdb to the early 2020s). A note on the overall study: TCR sequence clusters from the two donors were largely donor specific. Longitudinal TCRalpha and TCRbeta repertoire sequencing tracked T-cell clones expanding and contracting after mild COVID-19 in a couple of donors. Two young, previously healthy adult volunteers made up the cohort, one male and one female. Points the paper makes about the study in general: Contracting CD4+ clones turned up mainly in the CM and EM memory subsets, whereas EMRA was where CD8+ clones were enriched. Clones contracting from day 15 to 85 had balanced CD4/CD8 phenotypes, while a second wave expanding from day 15 to 37 was biased towards CD4+. Some responding clones were detected in pre-infection memory, which suggested that pre-existing cross-reactive memory T cells had joined the SARS-CoV-2 response. Only two mild cases were covered in the study, and larger cohorts including severe cases with pre-infection samples were considered necessary. Whether the second-wave clones peaking on day 37 were SARS-CoV-2 specific was not confirmed.

Ficoll-Paque density gradient centrifugation was the method used to isolate PBMCs. TCRdb records Illumina NovaSeq 6000 as the sequencer. Using 5'RACE with constant-segment primers, TCRalpha and TCRbeta cDNA libraries were constructed, with sample barcodes and unique molecular identifiers added in the process. RNA was extracted from every sample with Trizol reagent. Library amplification was performed in two PCR steps, and a second sample barcode and Illumina TruSeq adapters were introduced in the second step. Sequencing of libraries was performed on an Illumina NovaSeq with 2 x 150 bp paired-end reads. The source study handled its data this way. Reads were demultiplexed and collapsed into UMI-guided consensus sequences with migec v1.2.7. Using mixcr v2.1.11, UMI consensuses were aligned to TRA and TRB V and J templates and then assembled into clonotypes. A clonotype was counted as expanded or contracted only if both edgeR and NoisET called the change significant, with noise models trained on biological replicates. For edgeR calls, the cutoffs were a false discovery rate-adjusted p below 0.01 and a log2 fold-change threshold of 1. As an exploratory analysis of dynamics, max-normalized trajectories of the 1000 most abundant clonotypes were examined with PCA combined with hierarchical clustering. The CD4 or CD8 phenotype of responding clones was assigned using the separately sequenced CD4+ and CD8+ repertoires. The public sequencing data were trimmed at Q25 with fastp and processed into clonotypes with MiXCR by TCRdb, which kept only in-frame beta chains. Each entry is one CDR3 protein sequence, shown with its most common DNA and genes. The V and J calls were determined by TCRdb, not by the authors. The sample table holds approximately 390,000 distinct CDR3 sequences, of which roughly 15% were seen once. The ten most abundant clones make up 20% to 25% of the sample.

The sequence derives from a man between 18 and 29 years old who had mild COVID-19 (a few samples of this study predate the infection). The sample titles of this study are shuffled in the database, so cell type and time point are left out; the donor was told from shared clones. Material: PBMCs or a T cell subset sorted from them (not recorded which). The rearranged chain carries TRBV27 and TRBJ2-2; the best D guess is TRBD2, with 6 bases matching. This receptor has the CDR3 CASKEGTGELFF. The sequence in DNA is TGTGCCAGCAAGGAGGGGACCGGGGAGCTGTTTTTT.